The clone carrying this TCR beta chain was counted between two and nine times. Its target is not known. The germline V gene encodes CDR1 SQVTM and CDR2 ANQGSEA. The CDR3 covers 14 residues. This entry is derived from a study of post-analysis software for immune sequencing data. The TCR beta cDNA libraries contained unique molecular identifiers. TCRdb ran MiXCR on the PCR reads and lists one entry per CDR3 protein. Of about 620,000 distinct CDR3 sequences in the sample, 44% were seen once. Overall study findings and caveats: In patients, five or six TRBV segments were more frequent than in controls, with TRBV5-6, TRBV5-1 and TRBV20-1 among them.

The rearrangement links TRBV29-1 to TRBJ2-4, with a weak D call TRBD2 (5 bases). The DNA end is more similar to TRBJ2-7, so the J call may be wrong. Sequenced sample: blood. This clonotype was sampled from a girl aged 10-17 years with multiple sclerosis. This chain's CDR3 is CSVEDPTSGNEQYF. The DNA of the CDR3 is TGCAGCGTTGAAGATCCGACGTCCGGGAACGAGCAGTACTTC.